This T cell receptor (beta chain) stems from a study of control samples from healthy donors and cancer patients. This clone was detected only once. Here immunoSEQ multiplex PCR was the method, and the copy in TCRdb shows in-frame clones only, minus some. The table lists 100,000 to 150,000 clones, 85% to 95% of them singletons, with around 0.6% in the top ten. Per the germline V gene, CDR1 is PRHDT and CDR2 is FYEKMQ (reference sequence). V lost 8 bases and J 2 bases, leaving 11 bases between the germline ends. The CDR3 spans 13 residues. The J gene is TRBJ2-3, the V gene TRBV13; a weak D match, TRBD1 (6 bases). Sequencing input: PBMCs. The receptor was isolated from a man at least 80 years old with head and neck cancer. DNA for the CDR3: TGTGCCAGCCGGGACACTTTCACAGATACGCAGTATTTT. Protein sequence: CASRDTFTDTQYF.